Listed below are T cell receptor beta chains from one sample, sequenced in a study of blood T cell repertoires in COVID-19. Clones were read by immunoSEQ multiplex PCR, and TCRdb kept only the in-frame ones, dropping some. Seen here are approximately 28,000 clones, about 85% observed once, and the top ten hold 16%. Material: peripheral blood. Receptors were obtained from an older woman with acute or convalescent COVID-19. The conserved cysteine and the conserved F or W are not part of the CDR3 here. Fields, in order: CDR3 protein, V gene, J gene.

CDR3aa: ASSRGYGYT
v_gene: TRBV3-1/TRBV3-2
j_gene: TRBJ1-2

CDR3aa: ASSLKRGTEAF
v_gene: TRBV7-2
j_gene: TRBJ1-1

CDR3aa: ASSLTGSGANVLT
v_gene: TRBV4-2
j_gene: TRBJ2-6

CDR3aa: ASSYRRRSNTGELF
v_gene: TRBV6-5
j_gene: TRBJ2-2

CDR3aa: ASSIRGAEEAF
v_gene: TRBV6-5
j_gene: TRBJ1-1

CDR3aa: ASSEASKNSPLH
v_gene: TRBV2
j_gene: TRBJ1-6

CDR3aa: ASSLWAGTGTGELF
v_gene: TRBV28
j_gene: TRBJ2-2

CDR3aa: AWREDSHQPQH
v_gene: TRBV30
j_gene: TRBJ1-5

CDR3aa: ASSLAEQALYGYT
v_gene: TRBV7-8
j_gene: TRBJ1-2

CDR3aa: ASSYYPVVETQY
v_gene: TRBV5-5
j_gene: TRBJ2-5

CDR3aa: ASSSHRAGANVLT
v_gene: TRBV6-5
j_gene: TRBJ2-6

CDR3aa: SAGMGGIAF
v_gene: TRBV20-1
j_gene: TRBJ1-1

CDR3aa: ASSPGTGILFGGYT
v_gene: TRBV7-2
j_gene: TRBJ1-2

CDR3aa: ASSLRTGGISYEQY
v_gene: TRBV28
j_gene: TRBJ2-7

CDR3aa: ASSEAPGGSRRSYEQY
v_gene: TRBV6-1
j_gene: TRBJ2-7

CDR3aa: APEDRAPYEQY
v_gene: TRBV24-1
j_gene: TRBJ2-7

CDR3aa: ASSRSYNSPLH
v_gene: TRBV12-3/TRBV12-4
j_gene: TRBJ1-6

CDR3aa: ASSFYTEAF
v_gene: TRBV7-9
j_gene: TRBJ1-1

CDR3aa: ATSENRNTEAF
v_gene: TRBV24-1
j_gene: TRBJ1-1

CDR3aa: ASSTQRGGSDTQY
v_gene: TRBV5-4
j_gene: TRBJ2-3

CDR3aa: ASSLGRGHNEQF
v_gene: TRBV5-5
j_gene: TRBJ2-1

CDR3aa: ASTVYPLRDMNTEAF
v_gene: TRBV21-1
j_gene: TRBJ1-1

CDR3aa: AISQPGQAYEQY
v_gene: TRBV10-3
j_gene: TRBJ2-7

CDR3aa: ASSQTNVQGYGYT
v_gene: TRBV3-1/TRBV3-2
j_gene: TRBJ1-2

CDR3aa: ASSFSRLAGGPYNEQF
v_gene: TRBV5-1
j_gene: TRBJ2-1

CDR3aa: ASSLVLFTENSYEQY
v_gene: TRBV11-2
j_gene: TRBJ2-7

CDR3aa: ASSQTRNTEAF
v_gene: TRBV14
j_gene: TRBJ1-1

CDR3aa: ATPPRGYT
v_gene: TRBV6-4
j_gene: TRBJ1-2

CDR3aa: SVEGGLGGNTIY
v_gene: TRBV29-1
j_gene: TRBJ1-3

CDR3aa: ASSLHLAGGSTSYEQY
v_gene: TRBV7-6
j_gene: TRBJ2-7

CDR3aa: ASSRGSSGNTIY
v_gene: TRBV5-6
j_gene: TRBJ1-3

CDR3aa: ASSLGGTSAYEQY
v_gene: TRBV7-2
j_gene: TRBJ2-7

CDR3aa: ASSFQGPYEQY
v_gene: TRBV27
j_gene: TRBJ2-7

CDR3aa: ASSLAPAGVTEQY
v_gene: TRBV5-6
j_gene: TRBJ2-7

CDR3aa: ATRGTSSTDTQY
v_gene: TRBV24-1
j_gene: TRBJ2-3

CDR3aa: ASSIGRGTGADIQY
v_gene: TRBV19
j_gene: TRBJ2-4

CDR3aa: ASSLAGQGLYGYT
v_gene: TRBV27
j_gene: TRBJ1-2

CDR3aa: ASNLNPANYGYT
v_gene: TRBV5-1
j_gene: TRBJ1-2

CDR3aa: ASSFRYEQY
v_gene: TRBV5-8
j_gene: TRBJ2-7

CDR3aa: ASSEKGIGYEQY
v_gene: TRBV10-2
j_gene: TRBJ2-7

CDR3aa: ASSQGATNEKLF
v_gene: TRBV19
j_gene: TRBJ1-4

CDR3aa: ASASGGRGEQF
v_gene: TRBV28
j_gene: TRBJ2-1

CDR3aa: ASSLAGTGLTGANVLT
v_gene: TRBV19
j_gene: TRBJ2-6

CDR3aa: ASSRGFRGSQAF
v_gene: TRBV25-1
j_gene: TRBJ1-1

CDR3aa: ASSQGEVGQY
v_gene: TRBV3-1/TRBV3-2
j_gene: TRBJ2-7